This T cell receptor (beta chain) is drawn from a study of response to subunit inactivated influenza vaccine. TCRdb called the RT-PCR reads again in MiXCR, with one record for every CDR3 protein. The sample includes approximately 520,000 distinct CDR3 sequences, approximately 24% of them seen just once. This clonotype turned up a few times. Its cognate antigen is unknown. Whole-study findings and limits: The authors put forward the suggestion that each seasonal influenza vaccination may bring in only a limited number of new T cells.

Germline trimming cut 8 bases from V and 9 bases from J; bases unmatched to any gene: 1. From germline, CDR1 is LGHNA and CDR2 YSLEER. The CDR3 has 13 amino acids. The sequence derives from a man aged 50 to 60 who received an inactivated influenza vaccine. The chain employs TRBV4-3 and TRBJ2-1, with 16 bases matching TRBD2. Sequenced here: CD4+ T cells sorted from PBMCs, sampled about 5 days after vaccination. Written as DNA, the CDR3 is TGCGCCAGCGGGACTAGCGGGGGGGGTGAGCAGTTCTTC. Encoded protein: CASGTSGGGEQFF.